This TCR beta chain comes out of a study of response to subunit inactivated influenza vaccine. TCRdb reprocessed the RT-PCR reads via MiXCR and lists one record per CDR3 protein. The sample records just over 300,000 distinct CDR3 sequences, 21% being singletons. This clonotype was picked up a small number of times. The specimen comprised PBMCs from blood, sampled approximately 22 months after vaccination. This sequence was found in a man in his fifties or sixties who received an inactivated influenza vaccine.

The CDR3 spells CSTGEQFF. The CDR3 bases are TGCAGTACCGGTGAGCAGTTCTTC. V and J are TRBV29-1 and TRBJ2-1, with D unclear. The CDR3 covers 8 residues. Germline values: CDR1 SQVTM, CDR2 ANQGSEA.